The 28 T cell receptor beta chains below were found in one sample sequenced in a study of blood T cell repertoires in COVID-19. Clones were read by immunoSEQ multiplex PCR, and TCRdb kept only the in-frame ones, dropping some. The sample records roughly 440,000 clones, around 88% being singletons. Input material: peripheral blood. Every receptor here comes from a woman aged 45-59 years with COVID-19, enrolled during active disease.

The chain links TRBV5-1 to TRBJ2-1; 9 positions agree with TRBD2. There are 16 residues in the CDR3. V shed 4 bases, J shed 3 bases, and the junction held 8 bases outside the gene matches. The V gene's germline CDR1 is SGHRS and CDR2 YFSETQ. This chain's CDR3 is CASSRRTSADYNEQFF. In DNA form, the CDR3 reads TGCGCCAGCAGCAGACGGACTAGCGCCGACTACAATGAGCAGTTCTTC.

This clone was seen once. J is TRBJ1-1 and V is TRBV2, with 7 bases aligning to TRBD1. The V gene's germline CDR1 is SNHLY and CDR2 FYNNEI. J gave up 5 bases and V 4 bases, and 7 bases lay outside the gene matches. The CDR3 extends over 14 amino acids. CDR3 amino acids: CASSVQGGVTEAFF. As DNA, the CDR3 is TGTGCCAGCAGTGTCCAGGGGGGAGTGACTGAAGCTTTCTTT.

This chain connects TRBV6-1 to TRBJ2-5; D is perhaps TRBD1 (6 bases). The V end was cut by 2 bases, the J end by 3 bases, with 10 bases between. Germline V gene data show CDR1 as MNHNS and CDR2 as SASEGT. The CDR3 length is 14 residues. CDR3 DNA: TGTGCCAGCAGTGAATGGGGGCCGGAAGAGACCCAGTACTTC. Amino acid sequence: CASSEWGPEETQYF.

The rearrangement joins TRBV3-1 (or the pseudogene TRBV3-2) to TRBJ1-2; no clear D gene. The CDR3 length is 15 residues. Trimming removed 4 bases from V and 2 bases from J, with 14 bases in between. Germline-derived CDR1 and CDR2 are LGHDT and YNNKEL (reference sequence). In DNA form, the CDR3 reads TGTGCCAGCAGCCCTCCCGAGACACCCAACTATGGCTACACCTTC. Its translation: CASSPPETPNYGYTF.

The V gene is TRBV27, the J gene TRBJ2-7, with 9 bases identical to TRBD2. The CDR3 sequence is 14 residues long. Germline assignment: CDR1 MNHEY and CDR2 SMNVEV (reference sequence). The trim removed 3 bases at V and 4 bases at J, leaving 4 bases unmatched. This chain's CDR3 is CASSLQTSGYEQYF. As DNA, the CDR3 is TGTGCCAGCAGTTTGCAGACTAGCGGTTACGAGCAGTACTTC.

Here the CDR3 reads CASSLRDKSYEQYF. CDR3 DNA: TGTGCCAGCAGTTTACGGGACAAATCCTACGAGCAGTACTTC. This rearrangement joins TRBV27 to TRBJ2-7; perhaps TRBD1 as D (6 bases). The CDR3 spans 14 residues. The V gene lost 2 bases and the J gene lost 1 base, with 9 bases spanning the gap. Per the germline V gene, CDR1 is MNHEY and CDR2 is SMNVEV (reference sequence).

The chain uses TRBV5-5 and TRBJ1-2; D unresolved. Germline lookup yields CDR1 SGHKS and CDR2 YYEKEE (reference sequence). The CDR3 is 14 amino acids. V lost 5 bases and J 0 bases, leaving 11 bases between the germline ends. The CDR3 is CASSSRQANYGYTF. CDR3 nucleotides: TGTGCCAGCAGTTCCCGACAAGCTAACTATGGCTACACCTTC.

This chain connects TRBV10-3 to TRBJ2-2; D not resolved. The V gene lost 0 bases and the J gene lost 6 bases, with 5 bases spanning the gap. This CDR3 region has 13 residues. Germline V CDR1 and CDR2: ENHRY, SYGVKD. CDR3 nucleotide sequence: TGTGCCATCAGTGAGTCTGTCGCCGGGGAGCTGTTTTTT. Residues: CAISESVAGELFF.

The CDR3 here is CASIQGAQAFF. The DNA of the CDR3 is TGTGCCAGCATACAGGGGGCGCAGGCTTTCTTT. The V call is TRBV12-3 or TRBV12-4, the J call TRBJ1-1; 9 bases match TRBD1. The CDR3 covers 11 residues. J was trimmed by 11 bases and V by 7 bases; bases with no gene match: 5.

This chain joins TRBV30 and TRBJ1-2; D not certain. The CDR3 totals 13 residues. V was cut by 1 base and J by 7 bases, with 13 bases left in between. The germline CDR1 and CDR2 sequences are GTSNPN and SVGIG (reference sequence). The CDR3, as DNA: TGTGCCTGGAGTGCCACTGGACTGCTTGGCTACACCTTC. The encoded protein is CAWSATGLLGYTF.

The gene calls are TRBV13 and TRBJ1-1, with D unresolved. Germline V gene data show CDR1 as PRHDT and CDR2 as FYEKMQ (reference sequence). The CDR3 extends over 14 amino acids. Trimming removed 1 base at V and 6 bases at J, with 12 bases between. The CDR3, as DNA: TGTGCCAGCAGCTTAGCCTACAGCTTGGCTGAAGCTTTCTTT. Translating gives CASSLAYSLAEAFF.

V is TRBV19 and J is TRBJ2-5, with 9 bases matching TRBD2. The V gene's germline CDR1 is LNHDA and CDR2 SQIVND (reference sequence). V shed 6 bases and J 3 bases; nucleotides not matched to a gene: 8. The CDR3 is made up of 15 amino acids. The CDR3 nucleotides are TGTGCCAGTAGGATGCAGGTAGCGGGGGAAGAGACCCAGTACTTC. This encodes CASRMQVAGEETQYF.

CDR3 coding DNA: TGCAGCGTCCGGGGGGCGACCTACAATGAGCAGTTCTTC. This codes for CSVRGATYNEQFF. The rearrangement uses TRBV29-1 and TRBJ2-1, with a possible D match to TRBD2 (7 bases). The CDR3 length is 13 residues. The germline V gene encodes CDR1 SQVTM and CDR2 ANQGSEA. V was trimmed by 6 bases and J by 2 bases, leaving 11 bases between them.

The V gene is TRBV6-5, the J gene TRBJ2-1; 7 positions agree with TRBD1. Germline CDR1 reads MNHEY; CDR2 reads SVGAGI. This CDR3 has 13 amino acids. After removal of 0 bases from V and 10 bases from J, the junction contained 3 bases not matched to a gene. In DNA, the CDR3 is TGTGCCAGCAGTTACTCCTTGGACAGGGAGCAGTTCTTC. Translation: CASSYSLDREQFF.

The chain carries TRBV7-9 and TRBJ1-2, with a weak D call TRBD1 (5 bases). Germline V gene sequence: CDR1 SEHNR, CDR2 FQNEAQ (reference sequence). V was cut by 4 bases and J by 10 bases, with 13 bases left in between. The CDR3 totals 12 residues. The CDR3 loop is CASSSPTASYTF. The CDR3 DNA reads TGTGCCAGCAGCTCCCCGACAGCCTCCTACACCTTC.

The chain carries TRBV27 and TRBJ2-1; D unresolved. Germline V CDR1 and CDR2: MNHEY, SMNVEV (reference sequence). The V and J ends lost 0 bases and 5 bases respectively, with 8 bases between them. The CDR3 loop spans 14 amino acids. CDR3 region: CASSLSSVNNEQFF. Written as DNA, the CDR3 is TGTGCCAGCAGTTTATCGTCTGTAAACAATGAGCAGTTCTTC.

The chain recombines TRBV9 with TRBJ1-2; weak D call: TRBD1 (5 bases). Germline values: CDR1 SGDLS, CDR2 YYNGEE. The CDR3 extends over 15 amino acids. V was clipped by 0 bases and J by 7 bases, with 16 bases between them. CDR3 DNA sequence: TGTGCCAGCAGCGTAGCTGGGGGGTCCTTGAGTGGCTACACCTTC. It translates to CASSVAGGSLSGYTF.

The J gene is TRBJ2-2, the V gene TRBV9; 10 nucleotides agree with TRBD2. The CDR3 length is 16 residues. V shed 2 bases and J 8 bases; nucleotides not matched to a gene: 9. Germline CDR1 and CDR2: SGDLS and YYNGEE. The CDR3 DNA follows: TGTGCCAGCAGCGTCCGACTAGCGGGCACCCGGGGGGAGCTGTTTTTT. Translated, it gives CASSVRLAGTRGELFF.

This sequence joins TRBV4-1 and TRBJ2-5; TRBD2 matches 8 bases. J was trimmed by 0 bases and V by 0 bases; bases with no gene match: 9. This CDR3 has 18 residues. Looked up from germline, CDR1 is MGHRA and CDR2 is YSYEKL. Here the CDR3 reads CASSQDRGGSGYQETQYF. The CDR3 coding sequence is TGCGCCAGCAGCCAAGATCGGGGGGGGTCGGGGTACCAAGAGACCCAGTACTTC.

CDR3 region: CASTRLAANTGELFF. The CDR3 coding sequence is TGTGCCAGCACCAGACTAGCGGCGAACACCGGGGAGCTGTTTTTT. The chain employs TRBV2 and TRBJ2-2; TRBD2 aligns across 9 bases. V lost 7 bases to trimming and J lost 0 bases; unmatched junction nucleotides: 3. The germline gives CDR1 SNHLY, CDR2 FYNNEI. This CDR3 spans 15 amino acids. The whole variable domain, filled in from reference TRBV2 and TRBJ2-2, reads EPEVTQTPSHQVTQMGQEVILRCVPISNHLYFYWYRQILGQKVEFLVSFYNNEISEKSEIFDDQFSVERPDGSNFTLKIRSTKLEDSAMYFCASTRLAANTGELFFGEGSRLTVL.

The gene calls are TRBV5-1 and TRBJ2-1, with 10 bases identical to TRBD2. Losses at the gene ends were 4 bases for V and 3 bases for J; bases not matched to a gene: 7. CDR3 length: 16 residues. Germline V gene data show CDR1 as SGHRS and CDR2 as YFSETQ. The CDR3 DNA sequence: TGCGCCAGCAGCAGCTCCATAGCGGGGGGCTACAATGAGCAGTTCTTC. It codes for CASSSSIAGGYNEQFF.

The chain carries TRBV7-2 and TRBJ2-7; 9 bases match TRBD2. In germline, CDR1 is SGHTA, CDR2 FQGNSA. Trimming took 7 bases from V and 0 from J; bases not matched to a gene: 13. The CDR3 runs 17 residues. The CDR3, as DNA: TGTGCCAGCACCCTTAGAAGGACGGGACTAGCCTCCTACGAGCAGTACTTC. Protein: CASTLRRTGLASYEQYF.

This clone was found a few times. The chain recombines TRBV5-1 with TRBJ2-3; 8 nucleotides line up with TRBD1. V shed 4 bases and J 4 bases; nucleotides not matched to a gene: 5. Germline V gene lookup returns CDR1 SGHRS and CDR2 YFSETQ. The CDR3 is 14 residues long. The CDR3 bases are TGCGCCAGCAGCCCTCAGGGGGCTGCAGATACGCAGTATTTT. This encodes CASSPQGAADTQYF. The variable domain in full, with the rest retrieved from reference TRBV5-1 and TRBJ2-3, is KAGVTQTPRYLIKTRGQQVTLSCSPISGHRSVSWYQQTPGQGLQFLFEYFSETQRNKGNFPGRFSGRQFSNSRSEMNVSTLELGDSALYLCASSPQGAADTQYFGPGTRLTVL.

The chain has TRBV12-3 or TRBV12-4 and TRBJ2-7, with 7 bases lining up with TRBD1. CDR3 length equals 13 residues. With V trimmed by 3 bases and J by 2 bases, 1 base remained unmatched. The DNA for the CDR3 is TGTGCCAGCAGTTTTCAGGGGGCCTACGAGCAGTACTTC. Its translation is CASSFQGAYEQYF.

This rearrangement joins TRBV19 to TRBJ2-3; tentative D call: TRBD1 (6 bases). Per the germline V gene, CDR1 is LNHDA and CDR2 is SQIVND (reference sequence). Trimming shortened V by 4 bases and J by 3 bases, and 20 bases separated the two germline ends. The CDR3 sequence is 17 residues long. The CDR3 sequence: CASSTSSTGRVTDTQYF. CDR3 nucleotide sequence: TGTGCCAGTAGTACCTCCTCGACAGGACGGGTGACAGATACGCAGTATTTT. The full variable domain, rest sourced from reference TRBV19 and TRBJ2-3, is DGGITQSPKYLFRKEGQNVTLSCEQNLNHDAMYWYRQDPGQGLRLIYYSQIVNDFQKGDIAEGYSVSREKKESFPLTVTSAQKNPTAFYLCASSTSSTGRVTDTQYFGPGTRLTVL.

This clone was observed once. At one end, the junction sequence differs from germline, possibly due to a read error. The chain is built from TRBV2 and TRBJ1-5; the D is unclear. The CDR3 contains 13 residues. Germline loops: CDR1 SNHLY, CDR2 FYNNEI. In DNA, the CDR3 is TGTGCCAGCAGCGAAGGGAGAAATCAGCCCCAGCATTTT. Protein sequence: CASSEGRNQPQHF. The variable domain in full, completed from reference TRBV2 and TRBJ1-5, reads EPEVTQTPSHQVTQMGQEVILRCVPISNHLYFYWYRQILGQKVEFLVSFYNNEISEKSEIFDDQFSVERPDGSNFTLKIRSTKLEDSAMYFCASSEGRNQPQHFGDGTRLSIL.

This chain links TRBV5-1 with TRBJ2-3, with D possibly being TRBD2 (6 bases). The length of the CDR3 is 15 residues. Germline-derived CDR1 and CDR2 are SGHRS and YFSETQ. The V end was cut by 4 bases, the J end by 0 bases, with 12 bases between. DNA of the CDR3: TGCGCCAGCAGCCCCCTAGCGCCTAGCACAGATACGCAGTATTTT. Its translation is CASSPLAPSTDTQYF.

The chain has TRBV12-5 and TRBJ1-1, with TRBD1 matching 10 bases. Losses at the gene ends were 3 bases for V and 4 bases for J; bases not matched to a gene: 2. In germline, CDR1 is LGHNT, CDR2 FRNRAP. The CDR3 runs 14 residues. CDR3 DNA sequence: TGTGCTAGTGGTTTAGGGGACAGGGGCACTGAAGCTTTCTTT. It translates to CASGLGDRGTEAFF.